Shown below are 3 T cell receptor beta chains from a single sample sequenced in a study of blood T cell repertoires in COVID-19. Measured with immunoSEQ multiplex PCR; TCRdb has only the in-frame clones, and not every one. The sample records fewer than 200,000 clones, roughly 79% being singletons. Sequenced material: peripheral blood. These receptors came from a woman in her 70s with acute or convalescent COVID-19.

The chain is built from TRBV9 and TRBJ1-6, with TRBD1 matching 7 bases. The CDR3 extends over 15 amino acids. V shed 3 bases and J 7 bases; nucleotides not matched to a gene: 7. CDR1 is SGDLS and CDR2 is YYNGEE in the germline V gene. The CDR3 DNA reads TGTGCCAGCAGCGACCGGGACAGCAGAAATTCACCCCTCCACTTT. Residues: CASSDRDSRNSPLHF. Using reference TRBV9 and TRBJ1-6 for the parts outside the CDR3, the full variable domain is DSGVTQTPKHLITATGQRVTLRCSPRSGDLSVYWYQQSLDQGLQFLIQYYNGEERAKGNILERFSAQQFPDLHSELNLSSLELGDSALYFCASSDRDSRNSPLHFGNGTRLTVT.

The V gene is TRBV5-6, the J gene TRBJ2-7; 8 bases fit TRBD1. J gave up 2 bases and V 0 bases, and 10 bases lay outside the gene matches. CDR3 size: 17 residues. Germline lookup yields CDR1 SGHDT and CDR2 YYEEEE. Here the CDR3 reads CASSLAYRGYLAYEQYF. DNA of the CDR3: TGTGCCAGCAGCTTGGCTTACAGGGGGTACCTTGCCTACGAGCAGTACTTC.

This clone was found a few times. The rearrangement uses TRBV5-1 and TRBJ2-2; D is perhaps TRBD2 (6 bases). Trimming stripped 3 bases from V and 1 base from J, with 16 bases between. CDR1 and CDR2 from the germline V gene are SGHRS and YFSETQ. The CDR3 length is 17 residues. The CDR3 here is CASSSRIGGGNTGELFF. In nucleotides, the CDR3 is TGCGCCAGCAGCTCCAGGATTGGGGGAGGGAACACCGGGGAGCTGTTTTTT.